A single sample is the source of the 3 T cell receptor beta chains below, sequenced in a study of cytomegalovirus exposure and HLA in healthy donors (dated by TCRdb to the late 2010s). Libraries were made using the immunoSEQ multiplex PCR assay. The multiplex PCR relied on a mix of 60 forward primers for TCR Vbeta segments and 13 reverse primers for TCR Jbeta segments. TCRdb retrieved this table from immuneACCESS and kept in-frame rearrangements only. Not all clones are present; in checked studies, unresolved V genes account for under half, and no reason is known for the remainder. The table kept for this sample lists 96,000 or so clones. The ten largest clones represent just over 5.5% of the sample. Input material: PBMCs. These receptors all stem from a girl aged 5-17 years in good health and CMV-seropositive.

The chain has TRBV28 and TRBJ1-5; TRBD1 matches 7 bases. Losses at the gene ends were 8 bases for V and 7 bases for J; bases not matched to a gene: 11. Germline CDR1 is MDHEN and CDR2 is SYDVKM. CDR3 size: 14 residues. CDR3 sequence reads: CASLQGTPHQPQHF. DNA for the CDR3: TGTGCCAGCCTACAGGGGACACCGCACCAGCCCCAGCATTTT.

This chain joins TRBV19 and TRBJ1-5; D remains ambiguous. CDR1 is LNHDA, CDR2 SQIVND, per germline (reference sequence). V lost 7 bases, J lost 6 bases, and 19 bases lay in between. CDR3 length: 15 residues. The CDR3 region has the DNA TGTGCCAGTACCCCGAGAGGTGAAGGTAGTCAGCCCCAGCATTTT. Translated: CASTPRGEGSQPQHF. The variable domain in full, with the rest retrieved from reference TRBV19 and TRBJ1-5, is DGGITQSPKYLFRKEGQNVTLSCEQNLNHDAMYWYRQDPGQGLRLIYYSQIVNDFQKGDIAEGYSVSREKKESFPLTVTSAQKNPTAFYLCASTPRGEGSQPQHFGDGTRLSIL.

The V gene is TRBV9, the J gene TRBJ2-2, with 10 positions matching TRBD2. The CDR3 contains 16 residues. After removal of 4 bases from V and 5 bases from J, the junction contained 8 bases not matched to a gene. The germline gives CDR1 SGDLS, CDR2 YYNGEE. CDR3 amino acids: CASSPLSGGATGELFF. For the CDR3, the DNA is TGTGCCAGCAGCCCTCTCAGCGGGGGGGCAACCGGGGAGCTGTTTTTT.